Below are 11 T cell receptor beta chains sequenced from a single sample in a study of T cells in narcolepsy. Profiling relied on immunoSEQ multiplex PCR, and the TCRdb table lists in-frame clones only, not all of them. Of about 40,000 clones listed, approximately 88% are singletons. Sequenced sample: CD45RA- memory CD4+ T cells from PBMCs. The receptors were gathered from a human donor with narcolepsy.

This chain links TRBV10-3 with TRBJ1-2, with D hard to call. CDR1 ENHRY and CDR2 SYGVKD come from the germline V gene. V lost 6 bases to trimming and J lost 4 bases, with 15 bases between them. The CDR3 extends over 14 amino acids. The CDR3 is CAISSGPLLYGYTF. The DNA of the CDR3 is TGTGCCATCAGCTCCGGGCCGCTTCTCTATGGCTACACCTTC.

The chain recombines TRBV4-3 with TRBJ2-4; D might be TRBD2 (5 bases). Germline CDR1 and CDR2: LGHNA and YSLEER. V lost 7 bases, J lost 0 bases, and 13 bases lay in between. This CDR3 region has 15 residues. The CDR3 loop is CASTFCGLAKNIQYF. The CDR3 bases are TGCGCCAGCACCTTTTGCGGGTTAGCCAAAAACATTCAGTACTTC.

The V and J genes are TRBV6-5 and TRBJ2-1, with 7 bases matching TRBD1. The CDR3 consists of 16 residues. From germline, CDR1 is MNHEY and CDR2 SVGAGI. V gave up 0 bases and J gave up 8 bases; unmatched junction bases: 10. The CDR3: CASSYSSTGQIHEQFF. Here the CDR3 DNA reads TGTGCCAGCAGTTACTCGAGTACGGGACAGATCCATGAGCAGTTCTTC.

This clone appeared a single time. The chain recombines TRBV7-6 with TRBJ2-5, with 9 bases matching TRBD1. TRBJ2-7 explains the end of the DNA better; the J call may be wrong. Germline V gene lookup returns CDR1 SGHVS and CDR2 FNYEAQ. This CDR3 region has 16 residues. In nucleotides, the CDR3 is TGTGCCAGCAGCTTAGTGTCTGGGACAGGGAGCCACGAGCAGTACTTC. Its translation is CASSLVSGTGSHEQYF.

Written as DNA, the CDR3 is TGCAGCGTTCCGGGACAGGGGTTTAACTATGGCTACACCTTC. This translates into CSVPGQGFNYGYTF. This sequence joins TRBV29-1 and TRBJ1-2; 10 nucleotides line up with TRBD1. Germline assignment: CDR1 SQVTM and CDR2 ANQGSEA. Unmatched junction bases numbered 4, after V lost 5 bases and J lost 1 base. The CDR3 runs to 14 residues.

CDR3 amino acids: CAWSADPPGLAGGPRTGELFF. CDR3 coding DNA: TGTGCCTGGAGTGCCGACCCGCCGGGACTAGCGGGAGGGCCGAGGACCGGGGAGCTGTTTTTT. This chain uses TRBV30 with TRBJ2-2; 16 positions agree with TRBD2. The CDR3 contains 21 residues. Unmatched junction bases numbered 16, after V lost 1 base and J lost 5 bases. Germline-derived CDR1 and CDR2 are GTSNPN and SVGIG (reference sequence).

This chain links TRBV5-4 with TRBJ2-7; D may match TRBD1 or TRBD2 (5 bases each). V was pared by 4 bases and J by 2 bases, with 13 bases between. The length of the CDR3 is 14 residues. CDR1 is SGHNT, CDR2 YYREEE, per germline (reference sequence). CDR3 region: CASSPDGATYEQYF. CDR3 nucleotide sequence: TGTGCCAGCAGCCCAGACGGGGCGACCTACGAGCAGTACTTC.

The chain recombines TRBV2 with TRBJ2-3; the D gene is possibly TRBD2 (5 bases). This CDR3 region has 14 residues. Trimming removed 7 bases from V and 0 bases from J, with 11 bases in between. Germline CDR1 is SNHLY and CDR2 is FYNNEI. The CDR3 region has the DNA TGTGCCAGCATGTCGCCGGGGAGCACAGATACGCAGTATTTT. This translates into CASMSPGSTDTQYF.

J is TRBJ1-1 and V is TRBV11-1; unclear D gene. V lost 1 base to trimming and J lost 1 base, with 4 bases between them. Germline V CDR1 and CDR2: SGHAT, FQDESV (reference sequence). The CDR3 extends over 13 amino acids. The DNA of the CDR3 is TGTGCCAGCAGCTTAGGTCAGAACACTGAAGCTTTCTTT. Translation: CASSLGQNTEAFF.

V usage is TRBV19 and J usage is TRBJ2-2, with D possibly being TRBD1 (6 bases). The germline CDR1 and CDR2 sequences are LNHDA and SQIVND (reference sequence). This CDR3 spans 13 amino acids. The ends were cut back, 9 bases at V and 2 bases at J, with 10 bases in the middle. In DNA, the CDR3 is TGTGCCAGCCCGGACAGAAACACCGGGGAGCTGTTTTTT. Translated, it gives CASPDRNTGELFF.

The chain uses TRBV21-1 and TRBJ2-1; TRBD2, the D gene given by the table, was not confirmed from the DNA. TRBV21-1 is described as a pseudogene. The CDR3 sequence is 16 residues long. DNA of the CDR3: TGTGCCAGCGGCGCGACCTATGTGACTTGTAACAATGAGCAGTTCTTC. This sequence encodes CASGATYVTCNNEQFF.